This T cell receptor beta chain emerged from a study of CD8+CD57+ T cells in acquired aplastic anemia (dated by TCRdb to the late 2010s). Study-level background: DNA extracted from sorted CD4+ and CD8+ cells had a mean of around 3.3 ug, with a range of about 0.2 to 30 ug. Mean read counts for healthy donor samples were around 10 million for CD4+ cells and around 11 million for CD8+ cells.

In this study, sorted CD4+ and CD8+ T cells from the blood of healthy subjects and of severe aplastic anemia patients had their TCR repertoires deep-sequenced. Ficoll-Paque density gradient centrifugation was used to isolate peripheral blood mononuclear cells. CD4+ and CD8+ T cells were sorted by FACS or magnetic beads before DNA extraction. The junction carries 24 bases between V and J, which are trimmed by 5 bases and 8 bases respectively. Measured from the cysteine to the phenylalanine, the CDR3 is 16 residues long. Only the CDR3 DNA is retained, 48 bases long and in frame from the first base. Reading the germline V gene (reference sequence) gives CDR1 SGHAT and CDR2 FQDESV. What the research found in general, with its limitations: Fewer than 30 CD8+ CDR3 sequences were found in both patients and controls but appeared to be highly expressed in patients and within the immunodominant clones of the patients. No significant difference in CD8+ Simpson's diversity was found between patients and healthy controls (P=0.060).

Remarks on this clonotype: Its antigen is currently not known. Possible read error: a much larger clone is one base away.

Profiling of TCR beta VDJ combinations and CDR3 sequences used genomic DNA as the template. An Illumina HiSeq 2000 was used for TCR repertoire sequencing. The study's processing was this. TRBV/TRBJ rearrangement plots, CDR3 size and DJ length profiles, and Simpson's diversity index were used to evaluate the repertoires. Whichever DNA sequence was most abundant in the deep sequencing data was defined as the immunodominant clone. CDR3 amino acid sequences were screened for sharing across subjects and compared with published repertoires and the VDJdb database. TCRdb reprocessed the public reads (quality trimming at Q25 with fastp, clone calling with MiXCR) and kept in-frame beta chains. Identical CDR3 proteins give one entry, which carries the most common genes and DNA. Clone size and V and J calls follow TCRdb, not the original study. For this sample the table gives more than 100,000 distinct CDR3 sequences, of which about 40% were detected only once. The ten top clones hold around 8.4% of the sample.

Sequencing was done on a sample of sorted CD4+, CD8+, or CD8+CD57+ T cells (not recorded which) from PBMCs. The rearranged chain carries TRBV11-1 and TRBJ1-2, with the D gene uncertain. The sequence was collected from a human donor in good health, serving as a control. The sequence in DNA is TGTGCCAGCAGCATACTAGGCCGGGTTGAAACATCGGGCTACACCTTC. This codes for CASSILGRVETSGYTF.